The entry below gives a single T cell receptor (beta chain) sequence along with its context. The antigen remains undetermined. This CDR3 contains 13 residues. CDR1 is SGHVS and CDR2 is FQNEAQ in the germline V gene. V shed 4 bases, J shed 6 bases, and the junction held 5 bases outside the gene matches. These data are taken from a study of beta chain features in type 1 diabetes. Broader study findings: Compared to healthy donors, patients appeared to have naive, central memory and Treg TCRB repertoires that were more alike. Shorter templates may be favored by PCR, equally so in patients and controls.

All of the isolated RNA was reverse transcribed, so expressed TCRB transcripts were sequenced. Measured with immunoSEQ multiplex PCR; TCRdb has only the in-frame clones, and not every one. The sample consists of about 350,000 clones, roughly a fifth of them appearing once. Without exception, sorted populations had purity beyond 95%. The sequence was obtained from a woman aged 18-29 years in good health. Sample: naive CD4+ T cells from blood. The rearrangement links TRBV7-8 to TRBJ1-1; 7 bases agree with TRBD1. CDR3 nucleotides: TGTGCCAGCAGCTCGACAGGGATCTCTGAAGCTTTCTTT. Translating gives CASSSTGISEAFF.